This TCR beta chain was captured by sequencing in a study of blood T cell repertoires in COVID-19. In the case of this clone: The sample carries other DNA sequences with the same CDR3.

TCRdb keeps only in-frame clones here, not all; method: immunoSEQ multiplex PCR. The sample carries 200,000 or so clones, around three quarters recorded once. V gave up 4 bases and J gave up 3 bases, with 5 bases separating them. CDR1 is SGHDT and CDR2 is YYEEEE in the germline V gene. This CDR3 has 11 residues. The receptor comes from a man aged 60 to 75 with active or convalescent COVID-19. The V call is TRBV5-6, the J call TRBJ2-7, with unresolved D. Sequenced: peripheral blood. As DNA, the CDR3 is TGTGCCAGCAGCCTCTACTACGAGCAGTACTTC. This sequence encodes CASSLYYEQYF. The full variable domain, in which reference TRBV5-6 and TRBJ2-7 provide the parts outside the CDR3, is DAGVTQSPTHLIKTRGQQVTLRCSPKSGHDTVSWYQQALGQGPQFIFQYYEEEERQRGNFPDRFSGHQFPNYSSELNVNALLLGDSALYLCASSLYYEQYFGPGTRLTVT.